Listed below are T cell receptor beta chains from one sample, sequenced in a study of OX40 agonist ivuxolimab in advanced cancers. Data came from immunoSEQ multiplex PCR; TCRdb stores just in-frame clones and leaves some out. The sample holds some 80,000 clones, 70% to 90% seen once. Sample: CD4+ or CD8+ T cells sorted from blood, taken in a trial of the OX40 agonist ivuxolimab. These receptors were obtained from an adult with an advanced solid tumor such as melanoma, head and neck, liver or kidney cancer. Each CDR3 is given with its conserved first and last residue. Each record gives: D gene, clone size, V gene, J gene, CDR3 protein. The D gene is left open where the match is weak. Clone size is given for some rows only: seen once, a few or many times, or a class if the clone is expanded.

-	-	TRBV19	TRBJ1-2	CASSIDGDLGGYTF
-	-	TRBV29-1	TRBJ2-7	CSVARYGEQYF
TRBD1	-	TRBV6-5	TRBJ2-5	CASSYSGTGGETQYF
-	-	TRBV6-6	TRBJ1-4	CASIKFGGEKLFF
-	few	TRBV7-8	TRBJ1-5	CASSLVGTSGNQPQHF
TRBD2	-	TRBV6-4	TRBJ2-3	CASSDRGTSGITDTQYF
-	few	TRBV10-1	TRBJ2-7	CASSGGYEQYF
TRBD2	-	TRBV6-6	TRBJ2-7	CASSPPTSGGLYEQYF
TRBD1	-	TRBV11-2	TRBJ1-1	CASSSDRATEAFF
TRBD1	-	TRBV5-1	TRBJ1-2	CASSFSGTGPGHGYTF
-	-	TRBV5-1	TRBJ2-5	CASSAAGQQETQYF
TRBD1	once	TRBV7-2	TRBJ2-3	CASSSGAGTGPDTQYF
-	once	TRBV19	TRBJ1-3	CASSISGGPSSGNTIYF
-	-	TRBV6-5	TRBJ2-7	CASSYNTGYEQYF
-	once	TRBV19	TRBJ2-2	CASSTKGGDTGELFF
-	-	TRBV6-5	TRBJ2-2	CASSYRRRTNTGELFF
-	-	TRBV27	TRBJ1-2	CASSLTRGFNYGYTF
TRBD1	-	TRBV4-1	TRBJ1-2	CASSQNSGQGVAFYGYTF
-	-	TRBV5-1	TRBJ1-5	CASSLDGHSNQPQHF
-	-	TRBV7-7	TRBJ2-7	CASSLDRWGEQYF
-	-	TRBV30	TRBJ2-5	CAWSVGQPQETQYF
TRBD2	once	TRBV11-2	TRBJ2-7	CASSLELAGTYEQYF
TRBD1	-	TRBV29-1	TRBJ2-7	CSVGTGAYEQYF
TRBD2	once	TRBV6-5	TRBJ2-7	CASSRTSGYEQYF
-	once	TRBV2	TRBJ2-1	CASSARLPGVNEQFF
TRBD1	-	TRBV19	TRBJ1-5	CASRNRGKTVNQPQHF
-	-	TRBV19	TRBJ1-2	CASSTPGGNYGYTF
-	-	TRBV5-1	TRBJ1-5	CASSLAASQPQHF